Sequencing of this T cell receptor (beta chain) was carried out in a study of Graves' ophthalmopathy and Graves' hyperthyroidism (dated by TCRdb to the late 2010s). Regarding the complete study: Peripheral blood samples were taken at the time of initial diagnosis, before any treatment was given. In over five hyperthyroidism patients, the T-cell repertoires found in thyroid tissue were compared with those found in blood. In total, 120 to 150 blood samples were TCR-sequenced: under 45 ophthalmopathy, some 75 hyperthyroidism and roughly 17 hyperthyroidism-to-ophthalmopathy patients. The independent validation cohort included about 20 hyperthyroidism patients plus 17 patients who later progressed from hyperthyroidism to ophthalmopathy. To tell Graves' ophthalmopathy apart from Graves' hyperthyroidism, and to predict which patients would progress to ophthalmopathy, the study relied on TCR beta repertoire signatures. For training and testing, the 100 or so patients in the discovery cohort were randomly divided in a 7:3 ratio. After sampling, hyperthyroidism patients received methimazole starting at 30 mg daily, and ophthalmopathy patients received high-dose intravenous methylprednisolone. To explore V-J signatures distinguishing ophthalmopathy from hyperthyroidism, a discovery set of 100 or so patients (roughly 45 ophthalmopathy, about 57 stable hyperthyroidism) was enrolled.

This clonotype showed up many times. The antigen it recognizes is unknown. Within one base of it there is no much larger clone, and no base qualities were kept. Study-wide findings and limitations: No statistical method was used to predetermine the sample size, and group allocation was not hidden from the investigators. In cross-validation, the 13-signature model distinguished ophthalmopathy from stable hyperthyroidism with nearly 90% sensitivity and nearly 82% specificity, and in the test set the corresponding values were approximately 80% and 68%. In validation, the model predicted ophthalmopathy progression with about 71% sensitivity and 72.22% specificity; approximately 12 predicted patients were CT-confirmed with GO in a median of around 6 months. Most expanded thyroid clonotypes with frequency above 0.001 were also detected in blood, suggesting blood repertoires may reflect the thyroid immune response.

TCR beta CDR3 regions were amplified from RNA transcripts for repertoire sequencing. The first round of RT-PCR was done with HTBI primers and the Qiagen OneStep RT-PCR kit, and was followed by a second round of multiplex PCR, then size selection and purification. Libraries were sequenced on an Illumina HiSeq2000 using paired-end 100 bp reads. Under the source paper's analysis protocol: Reads were processed with SOAPnuke, discarding reads with adapters, uncalled bases, mean Phred below 15, or no exact constant-primer or identifier match. COPE v1.2.5 was used to merge the high-quality paired reads. Each unique nucleotide sequence was treated as a clonotype, and MiTCR v1.1 was used to align the clonotypes to the IMGT TRB V, D and J references. The analysis was limited to V-J combinations with a frequency above 0.0001, which together covered 99.2% of the repertoires. For each V-J combination, a TCR clonal expansion and chaos score was defined as the ratio of F50 clonal expansion to chaos observed in the TCRdist matrix. Welch's t-statistics and random forest were used to reduce features to approximately 13 V-J combinations, which were fed into a naive Bayes classifier. The Morisita-Horn index was used to measure how similar the thyroid and blood repertoires were. TCRdb reprocessed the public reads (quality trimming at Q25 with fastp, clone calling with MiXCR) and kept in-frame beta chains. Each entry is one CDR3 protein sequence, shown with its most common DNA and genes. For this entry, the V and J calls and clone size follow TCRdb and not the study's own pipeline. This sample has roughly 230,000 distinct CDR3 sequences in its table, and about 22% of those were observed once. Approximately 39% of the sample is in the top ten clones.

V ends up 5 bases short and J 7 bases short, with an unmatched junction base count of 7. Per the germline V gene, MNHNS is the CDR1 and SASEGT is the CDR2. The CDR3 sequence holds 13 residues, the cysteine and phenylalanine included. Only the CDR3 DNA stays, 39 bases, in frame from base 1. Patients with ophthalmopathy had moderately to severely active disease, with a Clinical Activity Score of 3 or more, a NOSPECS grade of 4 or more, and a disease duration of less than 3 months. Patients with other autoimmune diseases, uncontrolled infections, pregnancy or lactation were excluded. Diagnosis relied on clinical symptoms, serum thyroxine, TRAb, thyroid ultrasound and orbital computed tomography. PBMCs were isolated from about 10 ml of fresh peripheral blood by Ficoll-Paque density gradient centrifugation. Total RNA was extracted with Trizol reagent and quality-checked on an Agilent 2100 Bioanalyzer.

This receptor chain uses TRBV6-1 and TRBJ1-1; the junction holds 7 bases that match TRBD1. The clonotype was recovered from a woman aged 50 to 65 with Graves' ophthalmopathy. Donor details come from another sample of the same person, matched by shared clones. Material for sequencing was peripheral blood. CDR3 region: CASSRTGYHEAFF. The sequenced DNA: TGTGCCAGCAGTCGGACAGGCTACCATGAAGCTTTCTTT.